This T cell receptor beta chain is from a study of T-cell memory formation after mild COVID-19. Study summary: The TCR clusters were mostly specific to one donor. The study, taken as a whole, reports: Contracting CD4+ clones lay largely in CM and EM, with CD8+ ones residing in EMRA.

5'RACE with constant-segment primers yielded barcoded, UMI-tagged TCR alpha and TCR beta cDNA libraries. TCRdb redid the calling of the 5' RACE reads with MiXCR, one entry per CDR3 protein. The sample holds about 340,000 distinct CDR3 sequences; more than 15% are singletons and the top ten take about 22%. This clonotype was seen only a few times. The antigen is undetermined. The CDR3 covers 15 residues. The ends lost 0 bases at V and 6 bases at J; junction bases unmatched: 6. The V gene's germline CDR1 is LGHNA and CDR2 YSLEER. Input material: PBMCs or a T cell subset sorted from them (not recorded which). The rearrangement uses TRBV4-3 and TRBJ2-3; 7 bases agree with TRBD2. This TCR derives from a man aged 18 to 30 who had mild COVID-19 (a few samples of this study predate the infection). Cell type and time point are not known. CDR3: CASSQDRRGGDTQYF. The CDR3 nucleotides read TGCGCCAGCAGCCAAGATCGGCGGGGAGGGGATACGCAGTATTTT.